This entry lists 24 T cell receptor beta chains sequenced from one sample in a study of sequential checkpoint blockade in melanoma. Measured with immunoSEQ multiplex PCR; TCRdb has only the in-frame clones, and not every one. This table holds 18,000 or so clones, 55% to 80% found once. Treatment denoted: randomized to nivolumab then ipilimumab (arm A) or the reverse (arm B). The specimen was CD8+ T cells sorted from blood (inferred from file names), collected from a patient given nivolumab and ipilimumab in sequence. The receptors come from a human donor with melanoma.

The genes are TRBV13 and TRBJ1-1; D is uncertain. Trimming cost V 5 bases and J 5 bases, with 15 bases left between them. CDR3 size: 14 residues. Per germline, CDR1 PRHDT and CDR2 FYEKMQ (reference sequence). In nucleotides, the CDR3 is TGTGCCAGCAGCCAAACGCTGCCGGGGACTGAAGCTTTCTTT. Residues: CASSQTLPGTEAFF.

The chain links TRBV19 to TRBJ2-1; TRBD1 is a possible D gene (5 bases). The germline V gene encodes CDR1 LNHDA and CDR2 SQIVND (reference sequence). The CDR3 covers 15 residues. V shed 3 bases and J shed 4 bases, with 13 bases lying between them. CDR3 sequence: CASSIWQGGYNEQFF. DNA of the CDR3: TGTGCCAGTAGTATTTGGCAGGGTGGATACAATGAGCAGTTCTTC.

This clone was counted between two and nine times. The rearrangement joins TRBV19 to TRBJ1-3; D may be TRBD1 (5 bases). The CDR3 has 16 amino acids. The V and J ends lost 3 bases and 0 bases respectively, with 12 bases between them. CDR1 is LNHDA, CDR2 SQIVND, per germline (reference sequence). The CDR3 sequence is CASSMGTGNSGNTIYF. In DNA form, the CDR3 reads TGTGCCAGTAGTATGGGGACTGGCAACTCTGGAAACACCATATATTTT.

The chain employs TRBV30 and TRBJ1-5, with D tentatively TRBD1 (6 bases). The ends were cut back, 3 bases at V and 1 base at J, with 13 bases in the middle. Germline loops: CDR1 GTSNPN, CDR2 SVGIG (reference sequence). The CDR3 sequence is 15 residues long. CDR3 in amino acids: CAWSATGLSNQPQHF. CDR3 nucleotides: TGTGCCTGGAGCGCGACAGGTTTGAGCAATCAGCCCCAGCATTTT.

This rearrangement joins TRBV11-3 to TRBJ1-2, with 7 bases matching TRBD1. There are 14 residues in the CDR3. V lost 0 bases and J lost 8; bases outside the gene matches: 6. Germline CDR1 SGHNT, CDR2 YENEEA. In nucleotides, the CDR3 is TGTGCCAGCAGCTTAGACACTACAGGGGAAGGCTACACCTTC. This codes for CASSLDTTGEGYTF.

This clone turned up a few times. The V call is TRBV19, the J call TRBJ2-7; D is uncertain. CDR1 LNHDA and CDR2 SQIVND come from the germline V gene (reference sequence). The germline V and J ends were trimmed by 3 bases and 0 bases, with 6 bases remaining between them. CDR3 length equals 13 residues. The CDR3 DNA follows: TGTGCCAGTAGTATTGGCGGCTCCTACGAGCAGTACTTC. Its protein is CASSIGGSYEQYF.

The chain couples TRBV6-6 to TRBJ2-5; D not certain. V lost 2 bases and J 3 bases, leaving 7 bases between the germline ends. In germline, CDR1 is MNHNY, CDR2 SVGAGI (reference sequence). The CDR3 is 13 amino acids. CDR3 loop: CASSYDWEETQYF. CDR3 bases: TGTGCCAGCAGTTACGACTGGGAAGAGACCCAGTACTTC.

This clone has just a few counts. The chain combines TRBV5-1 with TRBJ1-2; no definite D call. Germline CDR1 reads SGHRS; CDR2 reads YFSETQ. The CDR3 totals 14 residues. V dropped 0 bases and J dropped 6 bases, with 12 bases sitting between them. The CDR3 DNA sequence: TGCGCCAGCAGCTTGGGCGGGGAGGTAGATGGCTACACCTTC. It translates to CASSLGGEVDGYTF.

Only a few counts were recorded for this clone. The chain is built from TRBV27 and TRBJ1-5; TRBD1 matches 7 bases. CDR3 length equals 14 residues. Unmatched junction bases numbered 16, after V lost 5 bases and J lost 15 bases. The germline V gene has CDR1 MNHEY and CDR2 SMNVEV (reference sequence). The CDR3 bases are TGTGCCAGCAGTGAAGCGTCGGAGGGGGCCGGGTCGCATTTT. Translation: CASSEASEGAGSHF.

The chain links TRBV6-5 to TRBJ1-2; 7 bases agree with TRBD1. There are 15 residues in the CDR3. Per germline, CDR1 MNHEY and CDR2 SVGAGI. Trimming cost V 2 bases and J 0 bases; bases outside gene matches: 3. The CDR3 DNA reads as TGTGCCAGCAGTTACCGGGACAGAACTAACTATGGCTACACCTTC. Its translation: CASSYRDRTNYGYTF.

Worth noting for this clone: Other DNA variants within this sample encode the same CDR3. The V call is TRBV5-1, the J call TRBJ2-5; D not certain. Deletions cut 2 bases from V and 4 bases from J, with 3 bases between. The CDR3 length is 11 residues. Germline values: CDR1 SGHRS, CDR2 YFSETQ. CDR3 amino acids: CASSFRETQYF. In DNA form, the CDR3 reads TGCGCCAGCAGCTTCCGAGAGACCCAGTACTTC.

A few counts support this clone. The chain couples TRBV30 to TRBJ2-7; a possible D gene is TRBD2 (6 bases). CDR3 length: 13 amino acids. The germline CDR1 and CDR2 sequences are GTSNPN and SVGIG (reference sequence). V lost 0 bases and J lost 4, with 10 bases in between. DNA of the CDR3: TGTGCCTGGAGTGTGATAGCGGAATACGAGCAGTACTTC. Protein product: CAWSVIAEYEQYF.

DNA for the CDR3: TGTGCCAGCAGTCCCCAACCCGCAGGGGCTGGAAACACCATATATTTT. Its protein is CASSPQPAGAGNTIYF. The rearrangement uses TRBV28 and TRBJ1-3, with a possible D match to TRBD1 (6 bases). This CDR3 has 16 residues. V shed 5 bases and J shed 2 bases, with 16 bases lying between them. The germline CDR1 and CDR2 sequences are MDHEN and SYDVKM.

This clone was counted only a few times. The rearrangement uses TRBV11-3 and TRBJ1-5, with 8 bases aligning to TRBD1. Germline V gives CDR1 SGHNT, CDR2 YENEEA. After removal of 7 bases from V and 0 bases from J, the junction contained 8 bases not matched to a gene. The CDR3 covers 16 residues. CDR3 sequence reads: CASTSQGQVSNQPQHF. The CDR3 DNA reads TGTGCCAGCACCTCCCAGGGACAGGTTAGCAATCAGCCCCAGCATTTT.

This clone has more than one count but fewer than ten. This CDR3 reads CASSMGPGRGTEAFF. The DNA of the CDR3 is TGTGCCAGTAGTATGGGCCCAGGGAGGGGCACTGAAGCTTTCTTT. The chain recombines TRBV19 with TRBJ1-1, with TRBD1 as a possible D gene (5 bases). Per germline, CDR1 LNHDA and CDR2 SQIVND (reference sequence). CDR3 length equals 15 residues. V gave up 3 bases and J gave up 4 bases, with 15 bases separating them. The full variable domain, its missing parts supplied by reference TRBV19 and TRBJ1-1, is DGGITQSPKYLFRKEGQNVTLSCEQNLNHDAMYWYRQDPGQGLRLIYYSQIVNDFQKGDIAEGYSVSREKKESFPLTVTSAQKNPTAFYLCASSMGPGRGTEAFFGQGTRLTVV.

The chain joins TRBV6-5 to TRBJ1-5, with no clear D. The V end was cut by 0 bases, the J end by 0 bases, with 9 bases between. The germline CDR1 and CDR2 sequences are MNHEY and SVGAGI. The CDR3 loop spans 16 amino acids. Here the CDR3 reads CASSYSYGYSNQPQHF. CDR3 DNA sequence: TGTGCCAGCAGTTACTCGTACGGGTATAGCAATCAGCCCCAGCATTTT.

The rearrangement links TRBV5-6 to TRBJ1-2, with D tentatively TRBD1 (5 bases). V dropped 3 bases and J dropped 8 bases, with 23 bases sitting between them. The CDR3 is 16 amino acids. The germline V gene has CDR1 SGHDT and CDR2 YYEEEE. CDR3 bases: TGTGCCAGCAGCTCTGGGGGACTCGGACCACTATGGGGCTACACCTTC. It codes for CASSSGGLGPLWGYTF.

The chain recombines TRBV28 with TRBJ1-2; tentative D call: TRBD1 (6 bases). Trimming pared 3 bases from V and 7 bases from J, leaving 12 bases between. The CDR3 covers 13 residues. Germline V CDR1 and CDR2: MDHEN, SYDVKM. Here the CDR3 DNA reads TGTGCCAGCAGTTTTCGTCTCAGGGGTGGCTACACCTTC. Protein sequence: CASSFRLRGGYTF.

The rearrangement links TRBV7-3 to TRBJ2-6; D possibly corresponds to TRBD2 (5 bases). V was pared by 0 bases and J by 0 bases, with 12 bases between. The CDR3 loop spans 18 amino acids. Germline CDR1 reads SGHTA; CDR2 reads FQGTGA. DNA of the CDR3: TGTGCCAGCAGCTTAACCCCGCTCGGGGTCTCTGGGGCCAACGTCCTGACTTTC. This codes for CASSLTPLGVSGANVLTF. The full variable domain, rest sourced from reference TRBV7-3 and TRBJ2-6, is GAGVSQTPSNKVTEKGKYVELRCDPISGHTALYWYRQSLGQGPEFLIYFQGTGAADDSGLPNDRFFAVRPEGSVSTLKIQRTERGDSAVYLCASSLTPLGVSGANVLTFGAGSRLTVL.

This clone has only a few counts. The rearrangement links TRBV5-8 to TRBJ1-5; 7 bases are shared with TRBD1. Germline CDR1 SGHTS, CDR2 YDEGEE. The CDR3 loop spans 15 amino acids. V shed 5 bases, J shed 0 bases, and the junction held 5 bases outside the gene matches. CDR3 sequence reads: CASSSGQVSNQPQHF. The DNA of the CDR3 is TGTGCCAGCAGTTCAGGACAGGTTAGCAATCAGCCCCAGCATTTT.

This clone was found a few times. The chain is built from TRBV5-8 and TRBJ1-5, with 7 bases identical to TRBD1. With 4 bases clipped from V and 0 bases from J, the junction kept 4 bases outside the gene matches. The CDR3 covers 15 residues. Germline CDR1 is SGHTS and CDR2 is YDEGEE. CDR3 amino acids: CASSEGQVSNQPQHF. The CDR3 DNA follows: TGTGCCAGCAGCGAAGGACAGGTTAGCAATCAGCCCCAGCATTTT.

The sample holds one count of this clone. The rearrangement joins TRBV27 to TRBJ1-3, with 11 bases that match TRBD1. Germline CDR1 and CDR2: MNHEY and SMNVEV (reference sequence). V gave up 4 bases and J gave up 3 bases; unmatched junction bases: 5. The CDR3 covers 16 residues. The CDR3 loop reads CASSSGTGGGGNTIYF. The CDR3 region has the DNA TGTGCCAGCAGTTCAGGGACAGGGGGGGGTGGAAACACCATATATTTT.

The chain employs TRBV21-1 and TRBJ2-7; TRBD1, the table's D call, was not compared with the DNA. TRBV21-1 is a known pseudogene. The CDR3 covers 15 residues. The CDR3 DNA is TGTGCCAGCAGCTCTGGGACAGGGGTCTCCTACGAGCAGTACTTC. Residues: CASSSGTGVSYEQYF.

This clone is judged medium-sized. The V gene is TRBV27, the J gene TRBJ2-7; D gene unclear. Trimming removed 5 bases at V and 13 bases at J, with 9 bases between. Germline lookup yields CDR1 MNHEY and CDR2 SMNVEV (reference sequence). CDR3 length equals 9 residues. CDR3 in amino acids: CASSTHLYF. For the CDR3, the DNA is TGTGCCAGCAGTACACACCTCTACTTC.